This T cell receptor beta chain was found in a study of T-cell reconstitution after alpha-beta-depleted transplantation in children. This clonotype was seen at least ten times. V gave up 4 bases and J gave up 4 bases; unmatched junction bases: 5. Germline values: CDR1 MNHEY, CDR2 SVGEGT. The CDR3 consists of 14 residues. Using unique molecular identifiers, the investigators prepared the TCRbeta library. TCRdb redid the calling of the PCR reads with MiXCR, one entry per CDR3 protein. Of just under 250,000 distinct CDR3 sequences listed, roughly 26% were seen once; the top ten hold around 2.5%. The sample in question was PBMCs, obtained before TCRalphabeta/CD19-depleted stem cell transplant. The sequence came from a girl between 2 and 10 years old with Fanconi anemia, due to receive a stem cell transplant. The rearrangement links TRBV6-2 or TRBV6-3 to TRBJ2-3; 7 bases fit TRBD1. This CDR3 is CASSFRQGSDTQYF. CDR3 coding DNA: TGTGCCAGCAGTTTCCGACAGGGTTCAGATACGCAGTATTTT.